Shown below are 22 T cell receptor beta chains from a single sample sequenced in a study of T cells expressing NK-cell markers. For each CDR3 protein, TCRdb gives one entry from its re-call of the 5' RACE reads, without DNA. The repertoire table contains 400,000 or so distinct CDR3 sequences. Specimen: blood T cells: a sorted CD56 or NKG2C T cell subset, CD4+ or CD8+ T cells, or bulk PBMC T cells (not recorded which). Every receptor here comes from a woman between 45 and 60 years old in good health.

The V call is TRBV12-3 or TRBV12-4, the J call TRBJ2-5; TCRdb's assignment of TRBD2 cannot be checked, as there is no DNA. The length of the CDR3 is 13 residues. CDR3 sequence: CASSRTRIETQYF.

The V and J genes are TRBV7-9 and TRBJ2-1. Germline V gene lookup returns CDR1 SEHNR and CDR2 FQNEAQ (reference sequence). The CDR3 consists of 16 residues. This chain's CDR3 is CASADLKDAHYDEQFF. Looking up the rest from reference TRBV7-9 and TRBJ2-1 gives the full variable domain: DTGVSQNPRHKITKRGQNVTFRCDPISEHNRLYWYRQTLGQGPEFLTYFQNEAQLEKSRLLSDRFSAERPKGSFSTLEIQRTEQGDSAMYLCASADLKDAHYDEQFFGPGTRLTVL.

The genes are TRBV2 and TRBJ2-1. Germline V gives CDR1 SNHLY, CDR2 FYNNEI. The CDR3 is 11 amino acids. The CDR3 spells CASKVDNEQFF. The full variable domain, completed using reference TRBV2 and TRBJ2-1, is EPEVTQTPSHQVTQMGQEVILRCVPISNHLYFYWYRQILGQKVEFLVSFYNNEISEKSEIFDDQFSVERPDGSNFTLKIRSTKLEDSAMYFCASKVDNEQFFGPGTRLTVL.

The chain joins TRBV29-1 to TRBJ2-2; TCRdb calls TRBD1, which cannot be checked without DNA. The CDR3 length is 15 residues. CDR1 and CDR2 (germline): SQVTM, ANQGSEA. Here the CDR3 reads CSVRVTGTNTGELFF.

The V call is TRBV5-1, the J call TRBJ2-7; TCRdb's D call, TRBD1, is unchecked because there is no DNA. Germline loops: CDR1 SGHRS, CDR2 YFSETQ. CDR3 length equals 13 residues. The CDR3: CASRADRGHEQYF. The full variable domain, completed using reference TRBV5-1 and TRBJ2-7, is KAGVTQTPRYLIKTRGQQVTLSCSPISGHRSVSWYQQTPGQGLQFLFEYFSETQRNKGNFPGRFSGRQFSNSRSEMNVSTLELGDSALYLCASRADRGHEQYFGPGTRLTVT.

The chain employs TRBV5-1 and TRBJ2-1; TCRdb's D call of TRBD2 is untestable without DNA. The germline CDR1 and CDR2 sequences are SGHRS and YFSETQ. The CDR3 is made up of 14 amino acids. CDR3: CASSVQGLGYEQFF. The full variable domain, rest sourced from reference TRBV5-1 and TRBJ2-1, is KAGVTQTPRYLIKTRGQQVTLSCSPISGHRSVSWYQQTPGQGLQFLFEYFSETQRNKGNFPGRFSGRQFSNSRSEMNVSTLELGDSALYLCASSVQGLGYEQFFGPGTRLTVL.

The rearrangement links TRBV4-1 to TRBJ1-3. Germline V gives CDR1 MGHRA, CDR2 YSYEKL. This CDR3 is 14 amino acids long. CDR3: CASSPENPGNTIYF.

This rearrangement joins TRBV18 to TRBJ2-3. The CDR3 has 13 amino acids. Germline CDR1 KGHSH, CDR2 LQKENI. The chain's CDR3 is CASSPYSGDTQYF.

This chain links TRBV5-1 with TRBJ2-5; checking the TCRdb D call of TRBD2 is not possible without DNA. The CDR3 has 14 residues. Germline CDR1 reads SGHRS; CDR2 reads YFSETQ. CDR3 protein: CASRAGGARETQYF.

V gene TRBV29-1 combines with J gene TRBJ1-3. Per germline, CDR1 SQVTM and CDR2 ANQGSEA. This CDR3 has 12 residues. The CDR3 here is CSGKAPGNTIYF.

This chain connects TRBV27 to TRBJ1-5; TCRdb picks TRBD1, but there is no DNA to check that call. Germline CDR1 MNHEY, CDR2 SMNVEV (reference sequence). The CDR3 contains 15 residues. This chain's CDR3 is CASSPGGSGNQPQHF.

The rearrangement links TRBV10-3 to TRBJ1-1. This CDR3 spans 13 amino acids. Per germline, CDR1 ENHRY and CDR2 SYGVKD. This CDR3 is CATLDGMNTEAFF.

This sequence joins TRBV3-1 and TRBJ2-2. The CDR3 sequence is 12 residues long. Germline V gives CDR1 LGHDT, CDR2 YNNKEL (reference sequence). CDR3 region: CASSQSRGELFF.

This chain joins TRBV20-1 and TRBJ1-2; TCRdb designates TRBD1, a call that cannot be tested without DNA. The CDR3 has 16 amino acids. The germline V gene has CDR1 DFQATT and CDR2 SNEGSKA (reference sequence). CDR3 amino acids: CSALTPNARGGYGYTF.

The chain couples TRBV29-1 to TRBJ2-2. CDR1 and CDR2 from the germline V gene are SQVTM and ANQGSEA. The CDR3 is 13 amino acids. The CDR3: CSVDEFTTGELFF.

This chain uses TRBV7-6 with TRBJ2-5. The length of the CDR3 is 15 residues. Germline V gene data show CDR1 as SGHVS and CDR2 as FNYEAQ. The CDR3 loop reads CASSLEATWQETQYF.

The chain carries TRBV6-6 and TRBJ2-5; TCRdb calls TRBD2, which cannot be checked without DNA. The CDR3 sequence is 20 residues long. Germline CDR1 and CDR2: MNHNY and SVGAGI (reference sequence). This CDR3 reads CASRILPGLAGGRNQETQYF.

The rearrangement joins TRBV20-1 to TRBJ1-3; absent DNA, TCRdb's TRBD1 call cannot be checked. Germline loops: CDR1 DFQATT, CDR2 SNEGSKA (reference sequence). The CDR3 is made up of 15 amino acids. This chain's CDR3 is CSAREDSYSGNTIYF.

V usage is TRBV5-1 and J usage is TRBJ2-3; TCRdb's assignment of TRBD2 cannot be checked, as there is no DNA. Looked up from germline, CDR1 is SGHRS and CDR2 is YFSETQ. The CDR3 covers 17 residues. This CDR3 is CASSRSTSGRAGDTQYF.

This rearrangement joins TRBV12-3 or TRBV12-4 to TRBJ2-6; TCRdb lists TRBD2, though no DNA is available to test this call. This CDR3 comprises 14 residues. The CDR3 sequence: CAILRASGANVLTF.

This sequence joins TRBV21-1 and TRBJ2-4. TRBV21-1 has pseudogene status. The CDR3 extends over 13 amino acids. This chain's CDR3 is CASSKSFDGIQYF.

The V gene is TRBV18, the J gene TRBJ1-1; the TCRdb D gene call, TRBD1, has no DNA to confirm it. This CDR3 has 14 residues. Germline CDR1 KGHSH, CDR2 LQKENI. This CDR3 is CASSPKTGDTEAFF.